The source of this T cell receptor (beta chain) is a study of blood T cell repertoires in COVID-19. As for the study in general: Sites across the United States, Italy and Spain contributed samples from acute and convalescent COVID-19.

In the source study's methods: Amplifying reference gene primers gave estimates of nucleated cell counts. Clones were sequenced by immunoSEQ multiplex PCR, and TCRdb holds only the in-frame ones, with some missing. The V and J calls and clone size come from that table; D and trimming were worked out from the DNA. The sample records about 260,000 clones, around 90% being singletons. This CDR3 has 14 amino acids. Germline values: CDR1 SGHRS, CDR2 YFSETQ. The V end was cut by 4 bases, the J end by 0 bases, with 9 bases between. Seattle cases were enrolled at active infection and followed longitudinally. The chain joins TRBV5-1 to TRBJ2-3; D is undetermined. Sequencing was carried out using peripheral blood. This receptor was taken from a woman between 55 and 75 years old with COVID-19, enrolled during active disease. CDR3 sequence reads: CASSLSASTDTQYF. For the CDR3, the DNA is TGCGCCAGCAGCCTAAGTGCCAGCACAGATACGCAGTATTTT.